This passage covers 17 T cell receptor beta chains from one sample sequenced in a study of T cell clusters in autoimmune cytopenias. Approximately 36,000 genome equivalents of blood DNA were amplified for TRB. TRB rearrangements were amplified by touch-down multiplex PCR with mixed TRB-A/B primers. Reanalyzing the multiplex PCR reads, TCRdb keeps one entry per CDR3 protein, without DNA. The sample has several hundred distinct CDR3 sequences; the top ten hold less than 25%. Material for sequencing was peripheral blood. The receptors originated from a human donor with an autoimmune cytopenia or autoimmune hepatitis (not recorded which).

The rearrangement uses TRBV28 and TRBJ1-1. CDR3 length: 16 residues. CDR1 and CDR2 (germline): MDHEN, SYDVKM. The CDR3 here is CASSFALGRGGTEAFF.

This clonotype ranks as medium-sized in terms of frequency. The chain has TRBV6-1 and TRBJ2-7; the D gene TCRdb calls, TRBD2, cannot be checked with no DNA. Germline CDR1 MNHNS, CDR2 SASEGT. There are 14 residues in the CDR3. CDR3 protein: CASSVDGLYDEQYF.

V gene TRBV6-1 combines with J gene TRBJ1-1. This CDR3 is 13 amino acids long. From germline, CDR1 is MNHNS and CDR2 SASEGT. The CDR3: CASEGKMNTEAFF.

This clonotype shows up as large (0.1 to 1%) by frequency. The J gene is TRBJ2-1, the V gene TRBV10-3; TCRdb calls TRBD2, which cannot be checked without DNA. The V gene's germline CDR1 is ENHRY and CDR2 SYGVKD. This CDR3 contains 16 residues. The CDR3: CAISESLSGRINEQFF.

This clonotype is called large based on its frequency. V and J are TRBV6-2 or TRBV6-3 and TRBJ2-3. This CDR3 contains 11 residues. Germline CDR1 MNHEY, CDR2 SVGEGT. This CDR3 reads CASRRTDTQYF.

Judged by frequency, this clonotype is medium-sized. This chain joins TRBV10-3 and TRBJ2-1; TCRdb gives TRBD1 as the D gene, but with no DNA this cannot be confirmed. Germline lookup yields CDR1 ENHRY and CDR2 SYGVKD. The CDR3 covers 16 residues. CDR3 sequence: CAIKGASGTGDNEQFF.

This clonotype registers large by frequency. The gene calls are TRBV29-1 and TRBJ1-3. The CDR3 contains 12 residues. Germline CDR1 is SQVTM and CDR2 is ANQGSEA. CDR3 in amino acids: CSVYGGGNTIYF.

This clonotype counts as medium-sized by frequency. This rearrangement joins TRBV5-1 to TRBJ1-6; TCRdb selects TRBD1, and the lack of DNA leaves this call unchecked. Germline V lookup: CDR1 SGHRS, CDR2 YFSETQ. The length of the CDR3 is 16 residues. The CDR3 is CASRVDPGYGNSPLHF.

In terms of frequency, this clonotype is large. This rearrangement joins TRBV6-5 to TRBJ2-6; the D call of TRBD2 rests on TCRdb alone, since no DNA is present to check it. Looked up from germline, CDR1 is MNHEY and CDR2 is SVGAGI. The CDR3 extends over 15 amino acids. The CDR3 is CATRLRASGANVLTF.

This clonotype is deemed medium-sized by its frequency. This chain connects TRBV5-1 to TRBJ2-3. The CDR3 spans 13 residues. The germline V gene encodes CDR1 SGHRS and CDR2 YFSETQ. CDR3 residues: CASSTTTTDTQYF.

The chain couples TRBV25-1 to TRBJ2-1; TCRdb selects TRBD2, and the lack of DNA leaves this call unchecked. CDR1 is MGHDK, CDR2 SYGVNS, per germline. The CDR3 is made up of 14 amino acids. CDR3 loop: CASVGTSSAGEQFF.

This clonotype is labeled medium-sized based on frequency. The V call is TRBV10-1, the J call TRBJ2-5. The CDR3 length is 13 residues. Germline V CDR1 and CDR2: WNHNN, SYGVQD (reference sequence). CDR3: CASSERPEETQYF.

In terms of frequency, this clonotype is large (0.1 to 1%). The V call is TRBV19, the J call TRBJ2-7; TCRdb's D call of TRBD1 is untestable without DNA. CDR3 length: 16 amino acids. Looked up from germline, CDR1 is LNHDA and CDR2 is SQIVND (reference sequence). CDR3 sequence: CASSKARLISSYEQYF. The entire variable domain, with the rest obtained from reference TRBV19 and TRBJ2-7, is as follows: DGGITQSPKYLFRKEGQNVTLSCEQNLNHDAMYWYRQDPGQGLRLIYYSQIVNDFQKGDIAEGYSVSREKKESFPLTVTSAQKNPTAFYLCASSKARLISSYEQYFGPGTRLTVT.

This chain connects TRBV20-1 to TRBJ2-2; TCRdb lists TRBD1, though no DNA is available to test this call. The CDR3 sequence is 15 residues long. The V gene's germline CDR1 is DFQATT and CDR2 SNEGSKA (reference sequence). Here the CDR3 reads CSARAQGVRAGELFF.

The chain is built from TRBV19 and TRBJ1-2; TCRdb designates TRBD1, a call that cannot be tested without DNA. Germline assignment: CDR1 LNHDA and CDR2 SQIVND (reference sequence). The CDR3 totals 13 residues. This CDR3 reads CASSFSGDYGYTF. Full variable domain (missing parts from reference TRBV19 and TRBJ1-2): DGGITQSPKYLFRKEGQNVTLSCEQNLNHDAMYWYRQDPGQGLRLIYYSQIVNDFQKGDIAEGYSVSREKKESFPLTVTSAQKNPTAFYLCASSFSGDYGYTFGSGTRLTVV.

The J gene is TRBJ2-1, the V gene TRBV4-1; TCRdb outputs TRBD2, but without DNA this stays unchecked. The CDR3 totals 16 residues. Germline assignment: CDR1 MGHRA and CDR2 YSYEKL. CDR3 amino acids: CASSYRTSGGSNEQFF.

Considering frequency, this clonotype is large. The chain is built from TRBV27 and TRBJ2-2; TCRdb picks TRBD1, but there is no DNA to check that call. Germline V gives CDR1 MNHEY, CDR2 SMNVEV (reference sequence). This CDR3 is 17 amino acids long. The CDR3 loop is CASSLRGVAGNTGELFF.